The present TCR beta chain was sequenced within a study of blood T cell repertoires in COVID-19 (dated by TCRdb to between 2020 and 2021). Regarding the research as a whole: Samples from collaborators originated in the United States, Italy and Spain and spanned both the acute and convalescent phases of COVID-19. The dataset comprised deeply sampled blood TCRbeta repertoires from subjects exposed to, actively infected with, or recovered from COVID-19. Sample metadata almost always included a de-identified subject ID, COVID-19 status, age in years and sex. The samples were drawn from the first 160 participants of the ongoing ImmuneRACE study and from some 1,300 subjects provided by 6 global collaborators. A freely available public database, intended as a resource for researchers studying the immune response to SARS-CoV-2, is where the repertoires were released. HLA class I and class II types, where available, came from metadata supplied by the sample provider rather than from assay-based typing. The prospective study material was composed of cDNA or gDNA derived from T cells, B-cell-depleted T cells, or PBMCs. Here is what the overall study found, with its caveats: The amount of clinical and demographic metadata varied by source and participant and was provided uncurated.

The collaborating institutions used their own protocols to collect whole blood in K2EDTA tubes. Collaborator samples were shipped for TCRbeta analysis as frozen whole blood, isolated PBMCs, or DNA extracted from either sample type. TCRbeta CDR3 regions were amplified from genomic DNA by means of the immunoSEQ Assay, a bias-controlled multiplex PCR. The authors' pipeline ran thus. Within the assay, amplification of reference gene primers was used to estimate how many nucleated cells each sample contained. To quantify the absolute abundance of each unique TCRbeta CDR3 rearrangement, sequence reads were collapsed and filtered. Productive Simpson clonality was computed per sample as the square root of Simpson's diversity index over productive rearrangements. TCRdb retrieved this table from immuneACCESS and kept in-frame rearrangements only. Not all clones are present; in checked studies, unresolved V genes account for under half, and no reason is known for the remainder. The V and J calls and clone size were taken over from that table, and D and trimming were inferred from the DNA. The sample data list just under 150,000 clones, and about 92% of these were observed just once. The ten largest account for about 1.5% of the sample.

Reading from cysteine to phenylalanine, the CDR3 counts 13 amino acids. Only the CDR3 portion is preserved as DNA: 39 bases, with reading frame beginning at the first base. The junction carries 13 bases between V and J, which are trimmed by 6 bases and 5 bases respectively. Via the germline V gene, CDR1 is MNHEY and CDR2 SVGAGI. Of note for this clone: The antigen it binds to is not known. No qualities accompany the bases; no much larger clone lies one base away.

Material for sequencing was peripheral blood. The chain is encoded by TRBV6-5 joined to TRBJ2-5; tentative D gene TRBD2, with 6 bases matching. The source is a human donor in a cohort sampled during active COVID-19. The encoded CDR3 is CASRGLGLETQYF. At the DNA level, the sequence is TGTGCCAGCAGGGGACTCGGTCTGGAGACCCAGTACTTC.